This TCR beta chain is drawn from a study of shared clonotypes between healthy human individuals. Donors were Caucasian adults residing in Nashville, Tennessee, USA. From CD4+ cells came CD45RA+ naive and CD45RA-negative memory subsets. V lost 2 bases to trimming and J lost 5 bases; unmatched junction nucleotides: 10. The CDR3 spans 16 residues. Germline-derived CDR1 and CDR2 are PRHDT and FYEKMQ (reference sequence). Profiling relied on immunoSEQ multiplex PCR, and the TCRdb table lists in-frame clones only, not all of them. The sample contains some 1 million clones, about 76% of which appear only once.

The material sequenced was memory CD4+ T cells sorted from blood. Subset here: CD45RA-negative fraction. The receptor comes from a man younger than 30 in good health. The genes are TRBV13 and TRBJ2-3; TRBD2 agrees at 7 bases. The CDR3 nucleotides are TGTGCCAGCAGCTTAAAATCGGGCGGGAGTGGAGATACGCAGTATTTT. Translation gives CASSLKSGGSGDTQYF.